The T cell receptor beta chain described here comes from a study of cytomegalovirus exposure and HLA in healthy donors. A multiplex PCR was run with 60 Vbeta primers and 13 Jbeta primers. The protocol was immunoSEQ multiplex PCR, while the TCRdb copy is restricted to in-frame clones and leaves out a portion. The sample contains roughly 110,000 clones, roughly 76% of which appear only once. CDR1 MNHNY and CDR2 SVGAGI come from the germline V gene (reference sequence). The V and J ends lost 6 bases and 3 bases respectively, with 11 bases between them. This CDR3 comprises 13 residues. Material for sequencing was PBMCs. The rearrangement joins TRBV6-6 to TRBJ1-1, with D maybe TRBD1 (6 bases). This sequence was found in a woman between 35 and 50 years old in good health and CMV-seropositive. The CDR3 region is CASSPGTYTEAFF. The CDR3 nucleotides read TGTGCCAGCAGCCCAGGGACATACACTGAAGCTTTCTTT.